Shown below are 18 T cell receptor beta chains from a single sample sequenced in a study of shared clonotypes between healthy human individuals. Data came from immunoSEQ multiplex PCR; TCRdb stores just in-frame clones and leaves some out. The table records about 2.5 million clones, 85% to 95% of them present only once. The sequenced sample was naive CD4+ T cells from PBMCs. The subset: CD45RA+ positively selected. These receptor sequences come from a man younger than 35 in good health. Some clones in this sample may be carry-over from other donors' samples.

V usage is TRBV7-3 and J usage is TRBJ2-3; D unclear. V was cut by 2 bases and J by 2 bases, with 8 bases left in between. Looked up from germline, CDR1 is SGHTA and CDR2 is FQGTGA. The CDR3 runs 14 residues. In DNA, the CDR3 is TGTGCCAGCAGCTTAGGTCCCCTCACAGATACGCAGTATTTT. Translation gives CASSLGPLTDTQYF.

The CDR3 DNA sequence: TGTGCCGGAACCCGGGTGGGCAATGGCTACACCTTC. Translated, it gives CAGTRVGNGYTF. The V and J genes are TRBV30 and TRBJ1-2; no clear D gene. The germline V and J ends were trimmed by 8 bases and 6 bases, with 16 bases remaining between them. The CDR3 length is 12 residues. CDR1 is GTSNPN and CDR2 is SVGIG in the germline V gene (reference sequence).

This rearrangement joins TRBV29-1 to TRBJ2-3, with 7 bases lining up with TRBD2. The trim removed 7 bases at V and 2 bases at J, leaving 6 bases unmatched. The CDR3 covers 13 residues. Per the germline V gene, CDR1 is SQVTM and CDR2 is ANQGSEA. CDR3 loop: CSGGGGVTDTQYF. In DNA form, the CDR3 reads TGCAGCGGGGGGGGAGGTGTCACAGATACGCAGTATTTT.

The chain recombines TRBV4-1 with TRBJ2-7; D uncertain. The ends were cut back, 0 bases at V and 2 bases at J, with 11 bases in the middle. Germline-derived CDR1 and CDR2 are MGHRA and YSYEKL. The CDR3 totals 15 residues. Here the CDR3 reads CASSQDSAGTYEQYF. The DNA for the CDR3 is TGCGCCAGCAGCCAAGATTCGGCAGGCACCTACGAGCAGTACTTC.

J is TRBJ2-3 and V is TRBV4-1, with a tentative D call TRBD2 (5 bases). This CDR3 contains 12 residues. V was trimmed by 2 bases and J by 12 bases, leaving 12 bases between them. Germline V gene data show CDR1 as MGHRA and CDR2 as YSYEKL. CDR3 coding DNA: TGCGCCAGCAGCCAATCCACGGGAAGACAGTATTTT. Its translation is CASSQSTGRQYF.

The rearrangement links TRBV6-5 to TRBJ1-2, with TRBD1 identical over 7 bases. CDR3 size: 14 residues. Germline CDR1 is MNHEY and CDR2 is SVGAGI. Germline trimming cut 0 bases from V and 7 bases from J; bases unmatched to any gene: 5. CDR3 nucleotide sequence: TGTGCCAGCAGTTACTCGGCAGGGGGGGTTGGCTACACCTTC. Protein: CASSYSAGGVGYTF.

The rearrangement joins TRBV21-1 to TRBJ1-4. TRBV21-1 is classified as a pseudogene. The CDR3 loop spans 17 amino acids. This CDR3 is CASSKLGWGSTNEKLFF. The DNA for the CDR3 is TGTGCCAGCAGCAAACTGGGTTGGGGATCAACTAATGAAAAACTGTTTTTT.

The chain joins TRBV29-1 to TRBJ2-1; 7 bases agree with TRBD1. The CDR3 is 15 amino acids. V lost 8 bases to trimming and J lost 2 bases; unmatched junction nucleotides: 12. Germline CDR1 SQVTM, CDR2 ANQGSEA. CDR3 sequence: CSTPDRDLTYNEQFF. CDR3 bases: TGCAGCACCCCCGACAGGGACCTGACCTACAATGAGCAGTTCTTC.

CDR3 DNA: TGTGCCAGTAGTCCTAAGGCGTACCGTCCCTACGAGCAGTACTTC. Residues: CASSPKAYRPYEQYF. The V gene is TRBV19, the J gene TRBJ2-7, with D unresolved. The CDR3 has 15 residues. Germline CDR1 and CDR2: LNHDA and SQIVND (reference sequence). Trimming pared 5 bases from V and 2 bases from J, leaving 16 bases between.

The gene calls are TRBV15 and TRBJ2-1; a weak D match, TRBD2 (6 bases). V was cut by 4 bases and J by 9 bases, with 7 bases left in between. In germline, CDR1 is LNHNV, CDR2 YYDKDF (reference sequence). The CDR3 is 11 residues long. The CDR3 nucleotides read TGTGCCACCAGCAATAGCGGTGAGCAGTTCTTC. The encoded protein is CATSNSGEQFF.

To note about this clone: Its ends do not fully match the called genes, so a read error is possible. This same CDR3 is encoded by further DNA sequences in the sample. The chain has TRBV7-9 and TRBJ1-1; D unclear. CDR3 length: 11 residues. Looked up from germline, CDR1 is SEHNR and CDR2 is FQNEAQ (reference sequence). CDR3 sequence reads: CASSLYTEAFF. In DNA form, the CDR3 reads TGTGCCAGCAGCTTATACACCGAAGCTTTCTTT.

The chain uses TRBV21-1 and TRBJ1-3. TRBV21-1 constitutes a pseudogene. The CDR3 consists of 14 residues. CDR3 loop: CASSKPFVGNTIYF. DNA for the CDR3: TGTGCCAGCAGCAAGCCTTTTGTAGGAAACACCATATATTTT.

This clone was observed a few times. The sample contains more than one DNA sequence encoding this CDR3. V is TRBV5-1 and J is TRBJ1-5; D might be TRBD1 (5 bases). The CDR3 length is 15 residues. CDR1 is SGHRS and CDR2 is YFSETQ in the germline V gene. V lost 0 bases to trimming and J lost 0 bases, with 7 bases between them. CDR3 loop: CASSLEGISNQPQHF. CDR3 DNA sequence: TGCGCCAGCAGCTTGGAGGGGATTAGCAATCAGCCCCAGCATTTT.

V gene TRBV6-5 combines with J gene TRBJ2-1, with D possibly called TRBD1 or TRBD2 (5 bases each). Trimming shortened V by 6 bases and J by 6 bases, and 15 bases separated the two germline ends. This CDR3 spans 14 amino acids. The V gene's germline CDR1 is MNHEY and CDR2 SVGAGI. The CDR3 bases are TGTGCCAGCAGCCACCCCGGGGCCGCCAATGAGCAGTTCTTC. The encoded protein is CASSHPGAANEQFF.

The genes are TRBV27 and TRBJ2-3; the D call may be TRBD1 or TRBD2 (5 bases each). The CDR3 length is 15 residues. Trimming shortened V by 4 bases and J by 8 bases, and 19 bases separated the two germline ends. Germline V gene sequence: CDR1 MNHEY, CDR2 SMNVEV (reference sequence). In DNA form, the CDR3 reads TGTGCCAGCAGTTGGGCCGGGACGAATGGAGGTACGCAGTATTTT. This translates into CASSWAGTNGGTQYF.

V usage is TRBV4-2 and J usage is TRBJ2-7, with 9 positions matching TRBD1. Germline assignment: CDR1 LGHNA and CDR2 YNFKEQ. V trimming: 4 bases; J trimming: 3 bases; junction bases outside the gene matches: 4. This CDR3 is 14 amino acids long. CDR3 in DNA: TGTGCCAGCAGCCCACGGGACAGGGACTACGAGCAGTACTTC. Amino acid sequence: CASSPRDRDYEQYF.

V gene TRBV5-4 combines with J gene TRBJ1-2; 7 bases match TRBD1. The CDR3 sequence is 13 residues long. Germline V gene lookup returns CDR1 SGHNT and CDR2 YYREEE (reference sequence). With 4 bases clipped from V and 5 bases from J, the junction kept 5 bases outside the gene matches. CDR3 coding DNA: TGTGCCAGCAGCCCGGGACAGCCATATGGCTACACCTTC. Translating it yields CASSPGQPYGYTF.

V gene TRBV29-1 combines with J gene TRBJ2-1, with 16 nucleotides matching TRBD2. CDR3 size: 18 residues. Germline values: CDR1 SQVTM, CDR2 ANQGSEA. V was clipped by 1 base and J by 4 bases; unmatched bases: 7. The CDR3 is CSVEAGTSGRVRYNEQFF. CDR3 nucleotides: TGCAGCGTTGAAGCCGGGACTAGCGGGAGGGTGAGATACAATGAGCAGTTCTTC.